These 30 T cell receptor beta chains share one sample of origin, sequenced in a study of tumor and adjacent non-tumor tissue in lung cancer. No cell sorting was done before RNA was extracted from the tissue. The library came from three nested PCR rounds adapted from ARM-PCR protocols. Using its own MiXCR run on the multiplex PCR reads, TCRdb lists one record per CDR3 protein. The sample has fewer than 85,000 distinct CDR3 sequences; around 85% are singletons. The sequenced sample consisted of lung tumor tissue. These receptors were collected from a woman aged 45-65 years with non-small cell lung cancer.

With regard to this clonotype: One end of the junction does not line up with germline, which may come from a read error. CDR3 loop: CAISDPGGAGRNEQFF. The CDR3 region has the DNA TGTGCCATCAGTGACCCCGGCGGAGCGGGGAGGAATGAGCAGTTCTTC. This chain connects TRBV24-1 to TRBJ2-1; 7 positions match TRBD2. CDR1 and CDR2 (germline): KGHDR, SFDVKD. There are 16 residues in the CDR3.

The chain couples TRBV19 to TRBJ1-6, with a possible D match to TRBD1 (5 bases). V gave up 10 bases and J gave up 4 bases, with 14 bases separating them. This CDR3 has 14 residues. Germline V gene lookup returns CDR1 LNHDA and CDR2 SQIVND (reference sequence). The CDR3 loop reads CATKGTAYNSPLHF. CDR3 nucleotides: TGTGCCACTAAAGGGACGGCGTATAATTCACCCCTCCACTTT.

Comments on this clonotype: Because the CDR3 is missing its conserved closing phenylalanine or tryptophan, this is likely a read error. The J gene is TRBJ2-1, the V gene TRBV11-2; D unclear. The ends were cut back, 2 bases at V and 9 bases at J, with 17 bases in the middle. Germline loops: CDR1 SGHAT, CDR2 FQNNGV. This CDR3 spans 15 amino acids. The CDR3 is CASSLKIGIGAEQFL. The CDR3 region has the DNA TGTGCCAGCAGCTTAAAGATCGGCATCGGCGCTGAGCAGTTCTTG.

As to this clonotype: A much larger clonotype is one base distant, so this may be a read error. The chain has TRBV5-1 and TRBJ1-5, with TRBD1 matching 8 bases. The end of the DNA aligns better with TRBJ2-3, so the J call may be wrong. The CDR3 contains 16 residues. CDR1 and CDR2 (germline): SGHRS, YFSETQ. In nucleotides, the CDR3 is TGCGCCAGCAGCTTAGGGACAGGAATTAGCAATCAGCCCCAGTATTTT. Translating it yields CASSLGTGISNQPQYF.

Concerning this clonotype: At one end the junction does not follow the germline gene, possibly because of a read error. The genes are TRBV6-2 or TRBV6-3 and TRBJ1-1, with a tentative D call TRBD1 (5 bases). In germline, CDR1 is MNHEY, CDR2 SVGEGT. This CDR3 has 13 residues. CDR3 amino acids: CASSYSRGIEAFF. CDR3 DNA: TGTGCCAGTAGTTACTCGAGGGGTATTGAAGCTTTCTTT.

Comment on this clonotype: Given a much more abundant clone one base away, this may be a read error. The chain employs TRBV2 and TRBJ2-1; no clear D gene. The germline V gene encodes CDR1 SNHLY and CDR2 FYNNEI. CDR3 length: 15 residues. CDR3 sequence reads: CASREDVVTYKEQFF. DNA of the CDR3: TGTGCCAGCAGAGAGGACGTAGTCACCTACAAAGAGCAGTTCTTC.

The V call is TRBV20-1, the J call TRBJ1-1; 10 nucleotides line up with TRBD1. Germline V gives CDR1 DFQATT, CDR2 SNEGSKA (reference sequence). J gave up 10 bases and V 3 bases, and 11 bases lay outside the gene matches. This CDR3 has 14 amino acids. CDR3 sequence: CSASVRDRGLGAFF. The CDR3 DNA sequence: TGCAGTGCTAGTGTGCGAGACAGGGGGCTTGGAGCTTTCTTT.

Concerning this clonotype: An end of the junction does not agree with germline; a read error may underlie this. The gene calls are TRBV29-1 and TRBJ2-7, with a weak D call TRBD2 (5 bases). CDR1 is SQVTM and CDR2 is ANQGSEA in the germline V gene. The length of the CDR3 is 15 residues. The CDR3 bases are TGTAGCGTTGTCCTGGCGTTGCTAGGAGGCTACGAGCGGTACTTC. Translating gives CSVVLALLGGYERYF.

Remarks on this clonotype: This CDR3 fails to terminate in the conserved phenylalanine or tryptophan, so it likely reflects a read error. Because the CDR3's place on the DNA is in doubt, the DNA is left out and the CDR3 is given as listed by TCRdb. The chain carries TRBV12-3 or TRBV12-4 and TRBJ2-2; the tabulated D call, TRBD2, remains unverified against the DNA. Counting both end residues, the CDR3 totals 16 amino acids. The CDR3 reads CASTTTSGLVTGELLI.

This clonotype ranks as medium-sized. J is TRBJ1-1 and V is TRBV4-1; D perhaps matches TRBD1 (5 bases). From germline, CDR1 is MGHRA and CDR2 YSYEKL. V was trimmed by 0 bases and J by 1 base, leaving 12 bases between them. There are 16 residues in the CDR3. For the CDR3, the DNA is TGCGCCAGCAGCCAAGATAGGTACAGGTCGAACACTGAAGCTTTCTTT. This sequence encodes CASSQDRYRSNTEAFF.

V is TRBV6-2 or TRBV6-3 and J is TRBJ1-3; perhaps TRBD1 as D (6 bases). Trimming removed 6 bases at V and 1 base at J, with 13 bases between. The CDR3 has 15 amino acids. From germline, CDR1 is MNHEY and CDR2 SVGEGT. This CDR3 is CASSHRVASGNTIYF. As DNA, the CDR3 is TGTGCCAGCAGCCACAGGGTAGCATCTGGAAACACCATATATTTT.

As regards this clonotype: At one end the junction does not follow the germline gene, possibly because of a read error. The J gene is TRBJ2-4, the V gene TRBV20-1, with 13 bases identical to TRBD2. Germline CDR1 DFQATT, CDR2 SNEGSKA (reference sequence). CDR3 length equals 16 residues. DNA of the CDR3: TGCAGTGCTAGAGATCGACTAGCGGGAGGCAAAAACATTCAGTGGTTC. Translated: CSARDRLAGGKNIQWF.

This clonotype is a singleton in its sample. The junction does not match germline at one end; this may be a read error. The rearrangement joins TRBV10-3 to TRBJ2-3; weak D call: TRBD2 (8 bases). The CDR3 is made up of 15 amino acids. Per germline, CDR1 ENHRY and CDR2 SYGVKD. The CDR3 DNA sequence: TGTGCCACCAGTGGGGGACTAGGGGGCACAGATACGCAATATTTT. It encodes CATSGGLGGTDTQYF.

Note on this clonotype: The junction does not match germline at one end; this may be a read error. The chain links TRBV11-2 to TRBJ2-3; D might be TRBD1 (6 bases). Germline CDR1 is SGHAT and CDR2 is FQNNGV. CDR3 length: 15 amino acids. CDR3 amino acids: CANSLGGRSTDTQYF. CDR3 coding DNA: TGTGCCAACAGCTTAGGGGGAAGGAGCACAGATACGCAGTATTTT. Drawing the rest from reference TRBV11-2 and TRBJ2-3, the complete variable domain is EAGVAQSPRYKIIEKRQSVAFWCNPISGHATLYWYQQILGQGPKLLIQFQNNGVVDDSQLPKDRFSAERLKGVDSTLKIQPAKLEDSAVYLCANSLGGRSTDTQYFGPGTRLTVL.

As regards this clonotype: One end of the junction is discordant with germline, which a read error may explain. The chain has TRBV4-1 and TRBJ1-5, with 9 bases identical to TRBD1. The CDR3 has 16 residues. Germline values: CDR1 MGHRA, CDR2 YSYEKL. CDR3 coding DNA: TGCTCCAGCAGCGCCCGACAGGGGGACGGCAATCAGCCTCAGCATTTT. Encoded protein: CSSSARQGDGNQPQHF.

This clonotype was seen ten or more times. The rearrangement joins TRBV10-2 to TRBJ2-7; no clear D. The germline V gene has CDR1 WSHSY and CDR2 SAAADI. CDR3 size: 12 residues. V lost 0 bases and J 10 bases, leaving 10 bases between the germline ends. The CDR3 here is CASSESVGVQYF. The CDR3 bases are TGCGCCAGCAGTGAGTCTGTCGGAGTCCAGTACTTC.

On this clonotype: One junction end does not reproduce the germline sequence, and a read error may be involved. The chain combines TRBV20-1 with TRBJ1-6; D is possibly TRBD1 (5 bases). The germline gives CDR1 DFQATT, CDR2 SNEGSKA (reference sequence). This CDR3 is built from 15 residues. CDR3 nucleotide sequence: TGTAGCGCTAGTTTTGACCAGGACATCTATTCACCCCTCCACTTT. This encodes CSASFDQDIYSPLHF.

On this clonotype itself: The germline gene is not matched at one end of the junction; a read error may be the cause. The chain couples TRBV10-3 to TRBJ2-6, with a possible D match to TRBD1 (6 bases). The CDR3 has 16 amino acids. Germline CDR1 reads ENHRY; CDR2 reads SYGVKD. The DNA for the CDR3 is TGTGCCATCAGCATGACAGGTTTCTCTGGGGCCAACGTCCTGATTTTC. Its translation is CAISMTGFSGANVLIF.

Of note for this clonotype: A much larger clone lies one base from this, so it may be a read error. The V gene is TRBV28, the J gene TRBJ2-1; possibly TRBD1 for D (6 bases). This CDR3 is built from 16 residues. V was trimmed by 6 bases and J by 0 bases, leaving 15 bases between them. CDR1 is MDHEN and CDR2 is SYDVKM in the germline V gene. The CDR3 spells CASSHLTGSSYNEQFF. The CDR3 DNA follows: TGTGCCAGCAGCCATCTGACAGGATCCTCCTACAATGAGCAGTTCTTC. The full variable domain, completed using reference TRBV28 and TRBJ2-1, is DVKVTQSSRYLVKRTGEKVFLECVQDMDHENMFWYRQDPGLGLRLIYFSYDVKMKEKGDIPEGYSVSREKKERFSLILESASTNQTSMYLCASSHLTGSSYNEQFFGPGTRLTVL.

This sequence joins TRBV10-3 and TRBJ2-7; TRBD2 is a possible D gene (5 bases). The V and J ends lost 6 bases and 4 bases respectively, with 22 bases between them. The CDR3 contains 16 residues. Germline CDR1 and CDR2: ENHRY and SYGVKD. The CDR3 nucleotides read TGTGCCATCAGAGGTATCCGGGGTAGTCCGGCTTACGAGCAGTACTTC. Amino acids: CAIRGIRGSPAYEQYF.

This clonotype was detected only once. This sequence joins TRBV20-1 and TRBJ2-7; 8 bases fit TRBD2. The CDR3 loop spans 13 amino acids. The V gene end was trimmed by 7 bases and the J gene end by 2 bases; junction bases not matched to a gene: 7. Germline CDR1 DFQATT, CDR2 SNEGSKA (reference sequence). In DNA form, the CDR3 reads TGCAGTGGTCCAGCGGGAGAGGCCTACGAGCAGTACTTC. Residues: CSGPAGEAYEQYF.

About this clonotype itself: A read error may produce the germline difference seen at one junction end. V usage is TRBV20-1 and J usage is TRBJ1-5; D ambiguous. The CDR3 length is 12 residues. Germline CDR1 and CDR2: DFQATT and SNEGSKA (reference sequence). The CDR3 DNA reads TGCAGTGCTAATAAGGGTATTCAGGCCCAGCATTTT. This translates into CSANKGIQAQHF.

With respect to this clonotype: The junction does not match germline at one end; this may be a read error. The genes are TRBV11-3 and TRBJ2-1; D uncertain. The CDR3 runs to 15 residues. The germline gives CDR1 SGHNT, CDR2 YENEEA. The DNA for the CDR3 is TGTGCCAGTAGCTTAGACACCAGCTCCTACAATGAGCAGATCTTC. It yields the protein CASSLDTSSYNEQIF.

A remark on this clonotype: At one end, the junction sequence differs from germline, possibly due to a read error. The chain has TRBV6-2 or TRBV6-3 and TRBJ2-7; 7 bases match TRBD1. The CDR3 extends over 14 amino acids. Germline CDR1 reads MNHEY; CDR2 reads SVGEGT. CDR3 region: CASCYSTGSHEQHF. The CDR3 DNA follows: TGTGCCAGCTGTTACTCGACAGGGAGCCACGAGCAGCACTTC.

This sequence joins TRBV6-2 or TRBV6-3 and TRBJ2-7; unclear D gene. The CDR3 is made up of 13 amino acids. Trimming cost V 7 bases and J 0 bases, with 10 bases left between them. Germline lookup yields CDR1 MNHEY and CDR2 SVGEGT. The CDR3 DNA sequence: TGTGCCAGCATGGACGGTATCTCCTACGAGCAGTACTTC. It yields the protein CASMDGISYEQYF.

A note on this clonotype: At one end the junction does not follow the germline gene, possibly because of a read error. The chain carries TRBV12-3 or TRBV12-4 and TRBJ1-2; a possible D gene is TRBD1 (6 bases). The CDR3 runs to 13 residues. The CDR3 here is CPSSLGGGGGNTF. Here the CDR3 DNA reads TGTCCCAGCAGTTTAGGGGGAGGAGGTGGCAACACCTTC.

Concerning this clonotype itself: The junction departs from germline at one end; a sequencing error may be responsible. The chain joins TRBV20-1 to TRBJ1-6; D may be TRBD1 (6 bases). The germline CDR1 and CDR2 sequences are DFQATT and SNEGSKA (reference sequence). The CDR3 is 15 residues long. The CDR3: CSAKDLDRPYSHLHF. The CDR3 DNA reads as TGCAGTGCTAAAGACCTAGACAGGCCCTATTCACACCTCCACTTT.

Details on this clonotype: The junction departs from germline at one end; a sequencing error may be responsible. The chain combines TRBV20-1 with TRBJ1-1, with D possibly being TRBD1 (6 bases). Germline assignment: CDR1 DFQATT and CDR2 SNEGSKA (reference sequence). This CDR3 contains 11 residues. The CDR3 protein is CSHTGNTEPFF. The CDR3 coding sequence is TGCAGTCATACAGGGAACACTGAACCTTTCTTT.

As regards this clonotype: The junction shows a germline mismatch at one end, possibly a read error. This chain joins TRBV4-3 and TRBJ2-1; D gene unclear. Germline V lookup: CDR1 LGHNA, CDR2 YSLEER. CDR3 length: 15 residues. The CDR3 nucleotides are TGTGCCAGCAGCCAAGAGCTAGTCATCAACAATGATCAGTTCTTC. It is translated as CASSQELVINNDQFF.

This clonotype was detected a few times. A much larger clone is a single base away; this may be a read error. The chain links TRBV20-1 to TRBJ2-5; the match to TRBD1 covers 8 bases. The germline V gene has CDR1 DFQATT and CDR2 SNEGSKA (reference sequence). This CDR3 is 13 amino acids long. V shed 2 bases and J 9 bases; nucleotides not matched to a gene: 8. CDR3 amino acids: CSARQGAMEAQYF. DNA for the CDR3: TGCAGTGCTAGACAGGGGGCGATGGAGGCCCAGTACTTC.